These 8 T cell receptor beta chains originate from one sample sequenced in a study of blood T cell repertoires in COVID-19. Sequencing used immunoSEQ multiplex PCR; TCRdb keeps in-frame clones, though not all of them. The table lists 200,000 to 250,000 clones, around 85% of them singletons, with around 20% in the top ten. Sequences were obtained from PBMCs or T cells enriched from blood (not recorded which). The receptors were gathered from a man aged 40-49 years who had recovered from COVID-19.

J is TRBJ2-7 and V is TRBV5-5; the D gene is possibly TRBD1 (6 bases). The V gene lost 2 bases and the J gene lost 5 bases, with 14 bases spanning the gap. Per germline, CDR1 SGHKS and CDR2 YYEKEE (reference sequence). This CDR3 is built from 14 residues. Here the CDR3 DNA reads TGTGCCAGCAGCTTCTATCAGGGGCACAACGAGCAGTACTTC. Translation: CASSFYQGHNEQYF.

This chain's CDR3 is CASSLLNEQFF. The DNA for the CDR3 is TGTGCCAGCAGCTTACTTAATGAGCAGTTCTTC. This chain links TRBV11-2 with TRBJ2-1; D gene ambiguous. V was cut by 2 bases and J by 7 bases, with 3 bases left in between. Germline assignment: CDR1 SGHAT and CDR2 FQNNGV. CDR3 length: 11 amino acids.

J is TRBJ2-1 and V is TRBV10-3; 8 positions agree with TRBD2. Germline CDR1 and CDR2: ENHRY and SYGVKD. This CDR3 has 17 residues. Germline trimming cut 4 bases from V and 0 bases from J; bases unmatched to any gene: 8. The CDR3 loop reads CAISGPSGLSSYNEQFF. DNA of the CDR3: TGTGCCATCAGTGGACCTAGCGGGTTGAGCTCCTACAATGAGCAGTTCTTC.

The gene calls are TRBV5-1 and TRBJ2-3, with TRBD2 as a possible D gene (6 bases). Germline V gene lookup returns CDR1 SGHRS and CDR2 YFSETQ. This CDR3 comprises 14 residues. Trimming removed 1 base at V and 1 base at J, with 7 bases between. The CDR3 bases are TGCGCCAGCAGCTTGCCGGGGGGCACAGATACGCAGTATTTT. Protein sequence: CASSLPGGTDTQYF.

The chain uses TRBV5-1 and TRBJ2-3; tentative D call: TRBD2 (7 bases). The germline gives CDR1 SGHRS, CDR2 YFSETQ. Deletions cut 4 bases from V and 2 bases from J, with 14 bases between. The CDR3 is made up of 15 amino acids. CDR3 coding DNA: TGCGCCAGCAGCGGGGCAGCGGGACACACAGATACGCAGTATTTT. Protein product: CASSGAAGHTDTQYF.

This clone was counted only a few times. The CDR3 nucleotides are TGTGCCAGCAGTTCCCCCAGGGGGCCTGGCACTGAAGCTTTCTTT. Protein sequence: CASSSPRGPGTEAFF. The chain has TRBV28 and TRBJ1-1; TRBD1 matches 8 bases. Trimming cost V 4 bases and J 4 bases; bases outside gene matches: 8. Germline CDR1 reads MDHEN; CDR2 reads SYDVKM. This CDR3 has 15 amino acids.

The rearrangement uses TRBV4-1 and TRBJ2-7; TRBD2 is a possible D gene (5 bases). The CDR3 sequence is 17 residues long. V was trimmed by 2 bases and J by 4 bases, leaving 21 bases between them. CDR1 is MGHRA and CDR2 is YSYEKL in the germline V gene. CDR3 in amino acids: CASSQWTRQDLSYEQYF. CDR3 sequence (DNA): TGCGCCAGCAGCCAATGGACTCGGCAGGATTTATCTTACGAGCAGTACTTC.

This chain connects TRBV7-6 to TRBJ2-3; weak D call: TRBD1 (6 bases). Germline V CDR1 and CDR2: SGHVS, FNYEAQ. Trimming stripped 2 bases from V and 0 bases from J, with 9 bases between. The CDR3 extends over 15 amino acids. CDR3 DNA: TGTGCCAGCAGCTTAAGGACAGAGAGCACAGATACGCAGTATTTT. This codes for CASSLRTESTDTQYF.